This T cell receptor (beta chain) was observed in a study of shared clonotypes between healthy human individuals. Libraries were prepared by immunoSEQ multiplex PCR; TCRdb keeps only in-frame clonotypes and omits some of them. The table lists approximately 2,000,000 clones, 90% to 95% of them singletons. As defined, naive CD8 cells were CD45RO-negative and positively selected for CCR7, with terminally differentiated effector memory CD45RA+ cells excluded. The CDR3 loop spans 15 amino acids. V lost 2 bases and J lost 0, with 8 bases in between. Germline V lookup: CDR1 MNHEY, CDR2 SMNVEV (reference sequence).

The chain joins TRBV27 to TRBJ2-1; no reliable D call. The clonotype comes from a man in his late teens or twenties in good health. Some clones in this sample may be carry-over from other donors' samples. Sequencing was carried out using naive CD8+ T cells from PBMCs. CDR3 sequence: CASSLRLNSYNEQFF. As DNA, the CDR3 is TGTGCCAGCAGTTTAAGGCTGAACTCCTACAATGAGCAGTTCTTC.